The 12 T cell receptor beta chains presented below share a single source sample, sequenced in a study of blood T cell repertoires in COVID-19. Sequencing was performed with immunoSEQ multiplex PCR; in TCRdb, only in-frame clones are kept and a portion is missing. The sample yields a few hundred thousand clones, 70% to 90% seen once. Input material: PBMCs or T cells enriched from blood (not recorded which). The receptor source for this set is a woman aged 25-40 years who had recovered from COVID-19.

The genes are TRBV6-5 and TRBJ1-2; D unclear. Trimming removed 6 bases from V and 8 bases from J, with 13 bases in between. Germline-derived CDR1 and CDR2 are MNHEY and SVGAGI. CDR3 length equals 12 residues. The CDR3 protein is CASSQLGGGYTF. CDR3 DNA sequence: TGTGCCAGCAGCCAACTAGGAGGCGGCTACACCTTC.

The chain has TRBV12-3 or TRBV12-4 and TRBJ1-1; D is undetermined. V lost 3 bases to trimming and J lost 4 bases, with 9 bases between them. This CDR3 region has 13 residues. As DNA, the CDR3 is TGTGCCAGCAGTTTCGGGGAGCCCACTGAAGCTTTCTTT. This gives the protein CASSFGEPTEAFF.

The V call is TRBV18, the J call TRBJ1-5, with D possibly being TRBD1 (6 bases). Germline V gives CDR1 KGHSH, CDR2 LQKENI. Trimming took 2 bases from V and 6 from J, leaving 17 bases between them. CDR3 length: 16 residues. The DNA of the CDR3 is TGTGCCAGCTCACCAGGGGGAGGGGGATTCAGTCAGCCCCAGCATTTT. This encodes CASSPGGGGFSQPQHF.

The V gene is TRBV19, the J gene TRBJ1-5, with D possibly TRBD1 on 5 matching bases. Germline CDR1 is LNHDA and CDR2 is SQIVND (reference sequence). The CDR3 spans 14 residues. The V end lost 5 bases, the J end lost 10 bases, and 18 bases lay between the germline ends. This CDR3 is CASSLEGQPEPQHF. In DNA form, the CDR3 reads TGTGCCAGTAGTCTGGAGGGGCAGCCCGAACCCCAGCATTTT. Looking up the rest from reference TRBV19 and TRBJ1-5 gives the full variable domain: DGGITQSPKYLFRKEGQNVTLSCEQNLNHDAMYWYRQDPGQGLRLIYYSQIVNDFQKGDIAEGYSVSREKKESFPLTVTSAQKNPTAFYLCASSLEGQPEPQHFGDGTRLSIL.

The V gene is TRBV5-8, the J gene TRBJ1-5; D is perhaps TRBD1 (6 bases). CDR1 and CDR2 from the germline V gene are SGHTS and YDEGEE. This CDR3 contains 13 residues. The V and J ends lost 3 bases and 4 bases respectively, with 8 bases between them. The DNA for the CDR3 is TGTGCCAGCAGCTCCGGACAGAATCAGCCCCAGCATTTT. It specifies CASSSGQNQPQHF.

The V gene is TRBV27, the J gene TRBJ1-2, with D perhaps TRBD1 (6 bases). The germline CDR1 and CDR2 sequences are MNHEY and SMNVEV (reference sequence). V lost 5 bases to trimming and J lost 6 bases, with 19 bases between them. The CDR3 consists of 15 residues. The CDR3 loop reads CASSPTGTYLNGYTF. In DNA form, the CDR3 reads TGTGCCAGCAGTCCCACCGGGACATACCTCAATGGCTACACCTTC.

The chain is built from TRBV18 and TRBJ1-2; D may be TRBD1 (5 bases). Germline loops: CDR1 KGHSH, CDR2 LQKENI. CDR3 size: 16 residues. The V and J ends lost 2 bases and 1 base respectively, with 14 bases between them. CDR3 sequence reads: CASSPSGGSVNYGYTF. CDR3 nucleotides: TGTGCCAGCTCACCATCTGGGGGGTCGGTTAACTATGGCTACACCTTC.

CDR3 sequence reads: CASSQNRVSSYEQYF. CDR3 bases: TGTGCCAGCAGCCAAAACAGGGTGAGCTCCTACGAGCAGTACTTC. The chain is built from TRBV2 and TRBJ2-7, with TRBD1 as a possible D gene (6 bases). Germline CDR1 SNHLY, CDR2 FYNNEI. CDR3 length equals 15 residues. Trimming pared 6 bases from V and 0 bases from J, leaving 15 bases between.

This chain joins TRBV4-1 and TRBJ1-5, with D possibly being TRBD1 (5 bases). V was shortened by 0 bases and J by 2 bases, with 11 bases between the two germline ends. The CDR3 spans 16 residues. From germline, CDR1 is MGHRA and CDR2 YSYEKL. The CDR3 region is CASSQDGGAGNQPQHF. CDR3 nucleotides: TGCGCCAGCAGCCAAGATGGTGGGGCGGGCAATCAGCCCCAGCATTTT.

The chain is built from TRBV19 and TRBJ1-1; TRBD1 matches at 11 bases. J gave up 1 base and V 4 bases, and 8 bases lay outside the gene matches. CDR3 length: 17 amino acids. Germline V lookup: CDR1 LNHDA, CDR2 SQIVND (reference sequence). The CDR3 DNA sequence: TGTGCCAGTAGTAGGCTGGGACAGGGGGTGACGAACACTGAAGCTTTCTTT. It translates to CASSRLGQGVTNTEAFF. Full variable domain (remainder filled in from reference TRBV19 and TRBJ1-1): DGGITQSPKYLFRKEGQNVTLSCEQNLNHDAMYWYRQDPGQGLRLIYYSQIVNDFQKGDIAEGYSVSREKKESFPLTVTSAQKNPTAFYLCASSRLGQGVTNTEAFFGQGTRLTVV.

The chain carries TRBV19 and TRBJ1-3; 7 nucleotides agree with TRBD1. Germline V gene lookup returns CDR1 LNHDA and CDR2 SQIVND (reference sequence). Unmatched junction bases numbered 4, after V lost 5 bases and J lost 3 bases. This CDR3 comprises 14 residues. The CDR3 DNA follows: TGTGCCAGTAGTGGACAGGAAAGTGGAAACACCATATATTTT. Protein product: CASSGQESGNTIYF.

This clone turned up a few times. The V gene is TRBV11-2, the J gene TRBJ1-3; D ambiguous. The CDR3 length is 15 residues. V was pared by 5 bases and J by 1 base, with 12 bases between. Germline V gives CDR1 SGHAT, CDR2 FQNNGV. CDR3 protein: CASSRIGRSGNTIYF. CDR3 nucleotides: TGTGCCAGCAGCCGGATCGGCAGGTCTGGAAACACCATATATTTT.